Sequencing of this T cell receptor beta chain was carried out in a study of a mutant IDH1 vaccine in newly diagnosed glioma. Study summary: Vaccinations were initiated 4-6 weeks following radiotherapy alone, or were given together with temozolomide cycles. The therapy given earlier, which was standard therapy, consisted of radiotherapy, temozolomide, or both, and most of the patients received both.

Time point in this sample: week 47, end of study. In the vaccine, a single dose held 300 ug of the mutant IDH1 20-mer peptide, along with topical imiquimod. Germline-derived CDR1 and CDR2 are MNHEY and SMNVEV (reference sequence). Germline trimming cut 5 bases from V and 6 bases from J; bases unmatched to any gene: 2. The CDR3 totals 12 residues. Assay used: immunoSEQ multiplex PCR; TCRdb lists only in-frame clones, some missing. The sample lists about 94,000 clones; roughly 86% were seen once. This clone appeared a few times. Antigen specificity is unknown. The receptor was derived from a woman between 45 and 60 years old with glioma. The sequencing here drew on PBMCs, taken from a glioma patient whose treatment included an IDH1 peptide vaccine. J is TRBJ2-3 and V is TRBV27; TRBD1 matches at 7 bases. The CDR3 nucleotides read TGTGCCAGCAGTCCACAGGGGGATACGCAGTATTTT. It is translated as CASSPQGDTQYF.